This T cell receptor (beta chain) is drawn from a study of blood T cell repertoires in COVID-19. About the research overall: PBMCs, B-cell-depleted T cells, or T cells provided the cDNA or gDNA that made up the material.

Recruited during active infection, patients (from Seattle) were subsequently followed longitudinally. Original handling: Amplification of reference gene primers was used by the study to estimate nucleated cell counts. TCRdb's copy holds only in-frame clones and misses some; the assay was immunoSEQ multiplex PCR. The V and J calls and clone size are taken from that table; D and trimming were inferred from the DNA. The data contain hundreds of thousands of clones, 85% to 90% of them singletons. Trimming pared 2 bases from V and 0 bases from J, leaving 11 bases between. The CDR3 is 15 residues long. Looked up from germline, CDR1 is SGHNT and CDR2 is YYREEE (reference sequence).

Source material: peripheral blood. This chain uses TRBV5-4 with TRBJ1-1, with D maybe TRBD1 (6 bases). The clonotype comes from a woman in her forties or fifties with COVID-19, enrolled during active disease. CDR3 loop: CASSFWTVMNTEAFF. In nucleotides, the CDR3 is TGTGCCAGCAGCTTTTGGACAGTCATGAACACTGAAGCTTTCTTT.